This T cell receptor (beta chain) was captured in a study of T-cell memory formation after mild COVID-19. Findings and caveats of the study: Day 15 to 85 contracting clones showed balanced CD4/CD8; day 15 to 37 expanders favored CD4+.

V dropped 2 bases and J dropped 5 bases, with 6 bases sitting between them. The CDR3 has 12 amino acids. The germline gives CDR1 LGHDT, CDR2 YNNKEL (reference sequence). TCRalpha and TCRbeta libraries used 5'RACE with constant-segment primers and UMIs. In TCRdb, the 5' RACE reads were re-called with MiXCR into one record per CDR3 protein. The repertoire holds around 470,000 distinct CDR3 sequences, about 19% seen once, with 7.5% to 9.5% in the top ten. This clonotype was seen a handful of times. Its antigen is still unknown. The chain joins TRBV3-1 to TRBJ1-2; no definite D call. The TCR originated in an adult woman who had mild COVID-19 (a few samples of this study predate the infection). Cell type and time point are not known. Sequenced: PBMCs or a T cell subset sorted from them (not recorded which). The chain's CDR3 is CASSQPSYGYTF. CDR3 bases: TGTGCCAGCAGCCAACCATCGTATGGCTACACCTTC. Based on the CDR3 plus reference TRBV3-1 and TRBJ1-2, the full variable domain is DTAVSQTPKYLVTQMGNDKSIKCEQNLGHDTMYWYKQDSKKFLKIMFSYNNKELIINETVPNRFSPKSPDKAHLNLHINSLELGDSAVYFCASSQPSYGYTFGSGTRLTVV.